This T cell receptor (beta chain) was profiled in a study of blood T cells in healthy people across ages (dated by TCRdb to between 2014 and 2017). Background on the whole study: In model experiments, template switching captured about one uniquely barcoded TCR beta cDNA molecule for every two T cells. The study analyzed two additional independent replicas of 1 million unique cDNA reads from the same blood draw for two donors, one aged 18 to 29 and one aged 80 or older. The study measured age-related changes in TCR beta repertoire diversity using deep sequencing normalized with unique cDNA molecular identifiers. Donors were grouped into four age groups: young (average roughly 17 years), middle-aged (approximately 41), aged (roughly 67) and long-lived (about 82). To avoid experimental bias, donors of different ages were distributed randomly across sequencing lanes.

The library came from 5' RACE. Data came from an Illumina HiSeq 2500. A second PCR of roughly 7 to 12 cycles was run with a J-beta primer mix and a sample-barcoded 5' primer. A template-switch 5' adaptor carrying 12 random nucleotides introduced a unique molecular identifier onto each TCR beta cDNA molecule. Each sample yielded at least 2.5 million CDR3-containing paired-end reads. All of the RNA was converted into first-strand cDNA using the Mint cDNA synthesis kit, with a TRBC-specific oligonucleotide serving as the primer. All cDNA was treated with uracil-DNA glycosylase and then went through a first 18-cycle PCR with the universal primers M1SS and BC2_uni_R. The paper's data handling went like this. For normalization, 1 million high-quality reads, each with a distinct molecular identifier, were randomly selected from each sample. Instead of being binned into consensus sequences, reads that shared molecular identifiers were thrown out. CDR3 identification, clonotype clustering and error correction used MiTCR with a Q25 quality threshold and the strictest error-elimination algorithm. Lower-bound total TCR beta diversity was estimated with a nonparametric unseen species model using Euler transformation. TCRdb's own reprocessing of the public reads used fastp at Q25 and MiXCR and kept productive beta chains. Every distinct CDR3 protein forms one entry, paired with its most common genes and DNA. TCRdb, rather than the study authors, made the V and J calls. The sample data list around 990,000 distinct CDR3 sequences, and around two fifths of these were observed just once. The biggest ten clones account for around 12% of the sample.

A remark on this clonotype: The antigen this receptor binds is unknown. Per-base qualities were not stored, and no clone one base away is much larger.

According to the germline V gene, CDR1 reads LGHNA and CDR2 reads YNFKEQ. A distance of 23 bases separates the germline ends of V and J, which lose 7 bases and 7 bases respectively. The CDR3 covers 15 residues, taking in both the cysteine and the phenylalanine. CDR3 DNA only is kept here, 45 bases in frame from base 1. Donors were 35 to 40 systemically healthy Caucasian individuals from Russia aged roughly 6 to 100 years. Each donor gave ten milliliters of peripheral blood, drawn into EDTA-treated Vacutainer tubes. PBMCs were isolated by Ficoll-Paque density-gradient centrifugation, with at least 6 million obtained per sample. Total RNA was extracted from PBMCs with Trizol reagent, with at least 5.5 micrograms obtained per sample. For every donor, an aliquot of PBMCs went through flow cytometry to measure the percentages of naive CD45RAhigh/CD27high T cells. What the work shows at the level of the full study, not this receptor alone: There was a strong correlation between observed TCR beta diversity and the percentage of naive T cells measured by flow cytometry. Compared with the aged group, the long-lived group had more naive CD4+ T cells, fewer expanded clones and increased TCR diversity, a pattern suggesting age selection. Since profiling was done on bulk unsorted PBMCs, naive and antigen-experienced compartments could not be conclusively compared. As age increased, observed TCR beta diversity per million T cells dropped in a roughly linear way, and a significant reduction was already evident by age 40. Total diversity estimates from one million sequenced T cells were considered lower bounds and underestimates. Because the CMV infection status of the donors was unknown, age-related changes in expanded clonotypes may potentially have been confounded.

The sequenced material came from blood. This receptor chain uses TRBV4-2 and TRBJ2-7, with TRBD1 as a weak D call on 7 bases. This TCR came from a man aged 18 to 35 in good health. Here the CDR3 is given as CASIDQGGDSGEQYF. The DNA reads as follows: TGTGCCAGCATCGACCAGGGGGGCGACAGCGGTGAGCAGTACTTC.